This TCR beta chain was sequenced in a study of CD8+ T cells in alopecia areata (dated by TCRdb to the late 2010s). Study-wide context: Skin from C3H/HeJ donors aged about 6-12 months with spontaneous alopecia was grafted onto female C3H/HeJ recipients aged roughly 7-11 weeks. In both human patients and the C3H/HeJ mouse model, the study applied high-throughput TCRbeta sequencing to look at T cell clonal expansion in alopecia areata. On the human side, TCRbeta sequencing was run on scalp tissue and on sorted CD4+ and CD8+ peripheral blood T cells from healthy controls and from alopecia areata patients with either patchy or totalis/universalis disease. Scalp clonality was compared among normal scalp (n=4), patchy alopecia areata scalp (n=8), and alopecia totalis/universalis scalp (n=8). RNA was extracted with the PAXgene miRNA kit for fixed scalp, the miRNeasy kit for PBMCs, and the RNeasy kit for mouse skin. TCRbeta CDR3 regions were amplified by immunoSEQ multiplex PCR using 35 Vbeta forward and 13 Jbeta reverse primers. Results and caveats for the whole study, not just this receptor: Compared with normal scalp, lesional scalp had higher clonality and more expanded CD8+ clones, particularly in alopecia totalis/universalis, a pattern that suggests antigenic drive. Scalp TCR repertoire analysis is complicated because resident alphabeta T cells in normal human skin are also sequenced, whereas mouse skin is dominated by gammadelta T cells. Shared TCR sequences between patients were less evident than in mice, which may be partly attributable to HLA diversity in the patient population.

Library preparation used the immunoSEQ multiplex PCR assay. RNA was extracted from all samples and reverse transcribed into cDNA as template for TCR sequencing. SuperScript III was used for first-strand cDNA synthesis, primed with a 2:1 mix of oligo-dT and random hexamers. A synthetic immune receptor repertoire was used to gauge amplification bias, and whatever bias remained was removed computationally. Sequencing of the libraries was done on Illumina HiSeq using 60 bp reads that spanned the CDR3 and were read from J toward V. The original methods were these. Raw reads were preprocessed to remove errors, and CDR3 was defined according to IMGT conventions as the region from the conserved cysteine to phenylalanine. Clonality was computed by normalizing Shannon entropy by log2 of the number of productive unique TCRs and subtracting the result from 1. Whether each scalp clone was CD4 or CD8 was inferred by checking scalp TCRbeta sequences against the CD4 and CD8 repertoires from sorted blood. Here the immuneACCESS table is served through TCRdb, limited to in-frame sequences with V and J called. Missing clones are a known gap in these copies; in checked studies unresolved V genes cover under half, and the rest lacks a known reason. For V, J and clone size, that table is used; D and trimming come from the DNA. Across this sample, 200,000 to 300,000 clones were tabulated and none appeared just once. Clones ranked in the top ten supply approximately 1.2% of the sample.

A few counts support this clone. The antigen this receptor binds is unknown. This receptor is murine, so its gene names and germline sequences reflect the mouse genome. Read coverage stops 4 residues before the CDR3 terminus; the germline J gene supplies the remainder. The same CDR3 is also encoded by other DNA sequences in this sample. Ends trimmed: V by 3 bases, J by 3 bases; bases unmatched to a gene: 0. The germline V gene (reference sequence) provides CDR1 NNHNN and CDR2 SYGAGS. From cysteine to phenylalanine, the CDR3 is 12 amino acids long. The CDR3 was read in part: 24 bases, with the frame set at base 1. Cells from pooled mouse cutaneous lymph nodes were stained for CD4, CD8alpha, NKG2D, NKG2ACE and other markers and then sorted on a BD Influx.

The rearranged segments are TRBV13-2 and TRBJ2-7, with 7 bases aligning to TRBD2. The source of this sequence is a C3H/HeJ mouse with alopecia areata. This strain of mice has MHC haplotype H2-k. Sample: CD4+ T cells sorted from a lymph node. The CDR3 protein sequence reads: CASGGGGYEQYF. CDR3 bases read: TGTGCCAGCGGTGGGGGGGGCTAT.